The clone carrying this T cell receptor (beta chain) came up once. The sample belongs to a study of blood T cell repertoires in COVID-19. Across the study: The United States, Italy and Spain supplied acute and convalescent COVID-19 samples. Sources were T cells, B-cell-depleted T cells, or PBMCs; the material itself was cDNA or gDNA.

Original analysis: Reference gene primers were amplified, and this amplification served to estimate nucleated cell counts. TCRdb's table, derived via immunoSEQ multiplex PCR, lists solely in-frame clones and lacks some. V, J and clone size are those of that table, while D and trimming were read from the DNA. Counted here are some 320,000 clones, 88% occurring once; the ten biggest clones make up roughly 6.9%. V trimming: 5 bases; J trimming: 6 bases; junction bases outside the gene matches: 18. CDR1 is SGHTA, CDR2 FQGNSA, per germline. The CDR3 runs to 18 residues. The rearrangement uses TRBV7-2 and TRBJ2-7; TRBD2 aligns across 11 bases. This clonotype originated in a woman in her 30s who had recovered from COVID-19. Sequencing used peripheral blood. This CDR3 is CASSPELAGGTPLREQYF. The DNA of the CDR3 is TGTGCCAGCAGCCCGGAGCTAGCGGGGGGTACCCCCTTGCGCGAGCAGTACTTC.